The 26 T cell receptor beta chains presented below share a single source sample, sequenced in a study of response to subunit inactivated influenza vaccine. TCRdb re-called the RT-PCR reads with MiXCR, one entry per CDR3 protein. This table has a few hundred thousand distinct CDR3 sequences, over 9% appearing once. The sample was also linked to a second study, of T cells expressing NK-cell markers. That report adds: 5'RACE template switching with UMIs produced the TCR beta cDNA.

The specimen was PBMCs from blood, collected on the day of vaccination. These receptors were taken from a man aged 50-59 years who received an inactivated influenza vaccine.

This clonotype was counted a few times. The chain links TRBV4-3 to TRBJ2-3; D gene uncertain. V lost 0 bases, J lost 6 bases, and 13 bases lay in between. The CDR3 length is 15 residues. Germline assignment: CDR1 LGHNA and CDR2 YSLEER. The CDR3 DNA reads as TGCGCCAGCAGCCAAGATCGATTCTCTAGGGATACGCAGTATTTT. Its translation is CASSQDRFSRDTQYF.

V gene TRBV29-1 combines with J gene TRBJ2-7; D unclear. The germline V and J ends were trimmed by 5 bases and 0 bases, with 8 bases remaining between them. Germline values: CDR1 SQVTM, CDR2 ANQGSEA. There are 12 residues in the CDR3. CDR3 sequence (DNA): TGCAGCGTTTATCAGGACTCCTACGAGCAGTACTTC. Translating gives CSVYQDSYEQYF.

This clonotype has ten or more counts. V and J are TRBV7-9 and TRBJ2-7; D is perhaps TRBD2 (7 bases). Looked up from germline, CDR1 is SEHNR and CDR2 is FQNEAQ (reference sequence). Trimming took 5 bases from V and 5 from J, leaving 19 bases between them. The length of the CDR3 is 15 residues. The CDR3 region has the DNA TGTGCCAGCAGCCCCCGGGGAGGGGACATCGACGAGCAGTACTTC. It codes for CASSPRGGDIDEQYF.

V and J are TRBV20-1 and TRBJ2-1, with TRBD2 matching over 11 bases. Germline V gene data show CDR1 as DFQATT and CDR2 as SNEGSKA (reference sequence). The V segment lost 7 bases and the J segment 2 bases; nucleotides outside the gene matches: 4. The CDR3 is 14 amino acids. The CDR3 nucleotides are TGCAGTGTTTATAGCGGGAGGGCCTACAATGAGCAGTTCTTC. This translates into CSVYSGRAYNEQFF.

This clonotype was recorded a few times. In DNA, the CDR3 is TGTGCCGCCTATCGGGCGGGTCTTGGGGAGCTGTTTTTT. Protein: CAAYRAGLGELFF. The chain carries TRBV24-1 and TRBJ2-2; D possibly corresponds to TRBD2 (5 bases). Per the germline V gene, CDR1 is KGHDR and CDR2 is SFDVKD. Trimming stripped 12 bases from V and 8 bases from J, with 18 bases between. This CDR3 has 13 amino acids.

The chain uses TRBV20-1 and TRBJ2-3; 12 bases match TRBD1. CDR3 length: 18 residues. The germline V gene encodes CDR1 DFQATT and CDR2 SNEGSKA (reference sequence). The ends lost 6 bases at V and 8 bases at J; junction bases unmatched: 21. This CDR3 reads CSAAGTGGVGSGGVTQYF. The CDR3 DNA reads as TGCAGTGCGGCCGGGACAGGGGGCGTCGGTAGCGGTGGGGTTACGCAGTATTTT.

This clonotype was counted between two and nine times. Just one base apart from a much larger clone, this may be a read error. V gene TRBV7-6 combines with J gene TRBJ2-3; possible D gene TRBD2, 6 bases. The CDR3 loop spans 14 amino acids. Trimming left V 5 bases short and J 1 base short, with 10 bases between. CDR1 is SGHVS and CDR2 is FNYEAQ in the germline V gene. CDR3 loop: CASSAGPRTDTQYF. The CDR3 nucleotides read TGTGCCAGCAGCGCGGGGCCCCGCACAGATACGCAGTATTTT.

In its sample, this clonotype was seen many times. The chain is built from TRBV3-1 and TRBJ2-6; the D gene is possibly TRBD1 (5 bases). Germline V gives CDR1 LGHDT, CDR2 YNNKEL (reference sequence). V lost 3 bases and J lost 0, with 9 bases in between. The CDR3 loop spans 16 amino acids. CDR3 in DNA: TGTGCCAGCAGCCACACCGACAGCTCTGGGGCCAACGTCCTGACTTTC. It translates to CASSHTDSSGANVLTF.

The V gene is TRBV20-1, the J gene TRBJ2-7; 15 bases are shared with TRBD2. The germline V gene has CDR1 DFQATT and CDR2 SNEGSKA (reference sequence). CDR3 length: 14 residues. Germline trimming cut 5 bases from V and 7 bases from J; bases unmatched to any gene: 6. CDR3 DNA: TGCAGTGCTTTGCGGACTAGCGGGAGGGTTGAGCAGTACTTC. Translated, it gives CSALRTSGRVEQYF.

Only a few counts were recorded for this clonotype. The chain has TRBV2 and TRBJ2-2, with TRBD2 matching 9 bases. CDR1 is SNHLY and CDR2 is FYNNEI in the germline V gene. The CDR3 has 14 residues. Trimming cost V 8 bases and J 0 bases; bases outside gene matches: 1. In nucleotides, the CDR3 is TGTGCCAGCGCGGGGGGGCCGAACACCGGGGAGCTGTTTTTT. It codes for CASAGGPNTGELFF.

This clonotype was seen more than once but under ten times. DNA of the CDR3: TGCGCCAGTAACTATGCTCGGGGGGCCAGTGAGCAGTTCTTC. Translated, it gives CASNYARGASEQFF. The chain recombines TRBV5-1 with TRBJ2-1; the D gene is possibly TRBD2 (7 bases). The germline CDR1 and CDR2 sequences are SGHRS and YFSETQ. V lost 8 bases, J lost 9 bases, and 21 bases lay in between. This CDR3 comprises 14 residues.

This clonotype was found a few times. The V call is TRBV24-1, the J call TRBJ2-2; D might be TRBD1 (5 bases). Trimming removed 5 bases at V and 7 bases at J, with 22 bases between. The CDR3 loop spans 17 amino acids. Germline CDR1 KGHDR, CDR2 SFDVKD. CDR3: CATSGGHPAGKHGELFF. The CDR3 DNA follows: TGTGCCACCAGTGGAGGTCATCCGGCAGGGAAGCACGGGGAGCTGTTTTTT.

The chain links TRBV24-1 to TRBJ2-4; D unclear. Germline V gene lookup returns CDR1 KGHDR and CDR2 SFDVKD. Trimming left V 2 bases short and J 1 base short, with 8 bases between. CDR3 size: 15 residues. The CDR3 loop is CATSDSGPAKNIQYF. The CDR3 nucleotides read TGTGCCACCAGTGATTCCGGTCCCGCCAAAAACATTCAGTACTTC.

V is TRBV24-1 and J is TRBJ2-3; 9 bases are shared with TRBD1. Trimming took 7 bases from V and 6 from J; bases not matched to a gene: 7. CDR3 size: 14 residues. Germline V gene data show CDR1 as KGHDR and CDR2 as SFDVKD. CDR3 bases: TGTGCCACCAGGAAAAACAGGGGGCCGGATACGCAGTATTTT. Amino acid sequence: CATRKNRGPDTQYF.

In its sample, this clonotype was seen a few times. This sequence joins TRBV7-2 and TRBJ2-5, with D unresolved. This CDR3 has 12 amino acids. Germline V gives CDR1 SGHTA, CDR2 FQGNSA. With 5 bases removed from V and 8 bases from J, the gap between germline ends came to 12 bases. The CDR3 sequence is CASSPDSKTQYF. CDR3 in DNA: TGTGCCAGCAGCCCGGATAGTAAAACCCAGTACTTC.

This clonotype came up a few times. This rearrangement joins TRBV12-3 or TRBV12-4 to TRBJ1-6; no clear D. The ends were cut back, 5 bases at V and 10 bases at J, with 6 bases in the middle. The CDR3 runs to 11 residues. CDR3 in DNA: TGTGCCAGCAGTGATGGCTCACCCCTCCACTTT. Encoded protein: CASSDGSPLHF.

This clonotype showed up just a few times. The chain is built from TRBV7-6 and TRBJ1-3; maybe TRBD1 (6 bases). The V gene's germline CDR1 is SGHVS and CDR2 FNYEAQ. This CDR3 has 16 amino acids. The V end lost 4 bases, the J end lost 4 bases, and 17 bases lay between the germline ends. CDR3 nucleotides: TGTGCCAGCAGCTACAACCGCCCAGGGGACGGAAACACCATATATTTT. It specifies CASSYNRPGDGNTIYF.

The V gene is TRBV2, the J gene TRBJ2-3; 8 bases are a match to TRBD1. The CDR3 spans 17 residues. V shed 7 bases, J shed 0 bases, and the junction held 12 bases outside the gene matches. Looked up from germline, CDR1 is SNHLY and CDR2 is FYNNEI. The CDR3 coding sequence is TGTGCCAGCACCTTGATTCCTCAGGGGGCCAGCACAGATACGCAGTATTTT. Its protein is CASTLIPQGASTDTQYF.

The chain is built from TRBV7-2 and TRBJ2-2; TRBD1 matches 11 bases. Germline CDR1 is SGHTA and CDR2 is FQGNSA. With 5 bases clipped from V and 3 bases from J, the junction kept 5 bases outside the gene matches. CDR3 length: 16 residues. The CDR3: CASSHRTGGYTGELFF. For the CDR3, the DNA is TGTGCCAGCAGCCATAGGACAGGGGGCTACACCGGGGAGCTGTTTTTT. Variable domain in full (rest from reference TRBV7-2 and TRBJ2-2): GAGVSQSPSNKVTEKGKDVELRCDPISGHTALYWYRQSLGQGLEFLIYFQGNSAPDKSGLPSDRFSAERTGGSVSTLTIQRTQQEDSAVYLCASSHRTGGYTGELFFGEGSRLTVL.

This clonotype has ten or more counts. The genes are TRBV24-1 and TRBJ2-1; 7 bases are a match to TRBD1. V lost 5 bases, J lost 7 bases, and 10 bases stayed unmatched. Germline CDR1 is KGHDR and CDR2 is SFDVKD. This CDR3 region has 15 residues. The CDR3 region is CATSGYRGVQNEQFF. The CDR3 region has the DNA TGTGCCACCAGTGGGTACAGGGGAGTCCAAAATGAGCAGTTCTTC.

V is TRBV7-2 and J is TRBJ1-2, with D hard to call. This CDR3 is 14 amino acids long. CDR1 is SGHTA and CDR2 is FQGNSA in the germline V gene. V gave up 0 bases and J gave up 4 bases, with 9 bases separating them. CDR3 sequence: CASSLARELYGYTF. CDR3 nucleotide sequence: TGTGCCAGCAGCTTAGCCCGGGAACTCTATGGCTACACCTTC.

The chain couples TRBV7-3 to TRBJ1-1; D is ambiguous. CDR3 length: 18 amino acids. CDR1 SGHTA and CDR2 FQGTGA come from the germline V gene. The ends were cut back, 3 bases at V and 4 bases at J, with 24 bases in the middle. The CDR3 reads CASSFFARGPGGGTEAFF. In nucleotides, the CDR3 is TGTGCCAGCAGCTTCTTCGCCAGAGGCCCAGGCGGCGGCACTGAAGCTTTCTTT.

The chain combines TRBV11-2 with TRBJ2-7; no reliable D call. CDR3 length equals 17 residues. CDR1 SGHAT and CDR2 FQNNGV come from the germline V gene. V was shortened by 0 bases and J by 3 bases, with 18 bases between the two germline ends. The DNA of the CDR3 is TGTGCCAGCAGCTTAGAGGCCCCGATTGGCCTGGGCTACGAGCAGTACTTC. This encodes CASSLEAPIGLGYEQYF.

The V gene is TRBV29-1, the J gene TRBJ2-1, with 7 nucleotides matching TRBD1. The CDR3 contains 13 residues. Trimming took 5 bases from V and 5 from J; bases not matched to a gene: 6. Germline CDR1 reads SQVTM; CDR2 reads ANQGSEA. CDR3: CSVYGQENNEQFF. DNA for the CDR3: TGCAGCGTTTATGGACAGGAAAACAATGAGCAGTTCTTC.

The chain links TRBV7-2 to TRBJ2-1; 9 nucleotides match TRBD2. Germline V CDR1 and CDR2: SGHTA, FQGNSA. With 2 bases clipped from V and 7 bases from J, the junction kept 9 bases outside the gene matches. The CDR3 length is 16 residues. The CDR3 protein is CASSLTGIAGVNEQFF. In nucleotides, the CDR3 is TGTGCCAGCAGCTTAACCGGGATAGCGGGAGTTAATGAGCAGTTCTTC. The variable domain in full, with the rest retrieved from reference TRBV7-2 and TRBJ2-1, is GAGVSQSPSNKVTEKGKDVELRCDPISGHTALYWYRQSLGQGLEFLIYFQGNSAPDKSGLPSDRFSAERTGGSVSTLTIQRTQQEDSAVYLCASSLTGIAGVNEQFFGPGTRLTVL.

This chain connects TRBV20-1 to TRBJ1-1; D perhaps matches TRBD1 (5 bases). This CDR3 comprises 14 residues. From germline, CDR1 is DFQATT and CDR2 SNEGSKA (reference sequence). V shed 1 base and J shed 1 base, with 10 bases lying between them. CDR3 in DNA: TGCAGTGCTAGAGGGGGCCGGAGGAACACTGAAGCTTTCTTT. Its protein is CSARGGRRNTEAFF.